These T cell receptor beta chains were read from a single sample in a study of shared clonotypes between healthy human individuals. Clones were read by immunoSEQ multiplex PCR, and TCRdb kept only the in-frame ones, dropping some. The sample consists of 950,000 to 1,100,000 clones, more than 60% of them appearing once. The sample taken for sequencing was memory CD4+ T cells sorted from blood. These TCRs come from a man in his late teens or twenties in good health. Both conserved end residues are part of each CDR3. Each record gives: J gene, D gene, V gene, clone size, CDR3 protein, CDR3 DNA. D genes are given only for firm matches. Where a row states a size, it is once, few, many or the class of an expanded clone; other rows omit it.

J: TRBJ2-1; D: NA; V: TRBV10-3; size: NA; CDR3: CAISRDQSSYNEQFF; DNA: TGTGCCATCAGTAGGGACCAGAGCTCCTACAATGAGCAGTTCTTC
J: TRBJ1-5; D: NA; V: TRBV6-1; size: NA; CDR3: CACGGQGNQPQHF; DNA: TGTGCTTGCGGGGGGCAAGGCAATCAGCCCCAGCATTTT
J: TRBJ2-5; D: NA; V: TRBV9; size: NA; CDR3: CASSVAGAMGQETQYF; DNA: TGTGCCAGCAGCGTAGCCGGGGCAATGGGACAAGAGACCCAGTACTTC
J: TRBJ2-5; D: TRBD2; V: TRBV9; size: NA; CDR3: CASSVGTSGRAQYF; DNA: TGTGCCAGCAGCGTTGGGACTAGCGGGAGGGCCCAGTACTTC
J: TRBJ2-5; D: TRBD2; V: TRBV5-6; size: NA; CDR3: CASSFGLAGAETQYF; DNA: TGTGCCAGCAGCTTTGGGCTAGCGGGGGCAGAGACCCAGTACTTC
J: TRBJ1-5; D: NA; V: TRBV2; size: NA; CDR3: CASSGTQMDQPQHF; DNA: TGTGCCAGCAGTGGGACTCAAATGGATCAGCCCCAGCATTTT
J: TRBJ1-2; D: NA; V: TRBV6-1; size: NA; CDR3: CASSVQGNYGYTF; DNA: TGTGCCAGCAGTGTACAGGGCAACTATGGCTACACCTTC
J: TRBJ2-3; D: TRBD1; V: TRBV9; size: NA; CDR3: CASTVTGTGGTDTQYF; DNA: TGTGCCAGCACCGTTACCGGGACAGGGGGCACAGATACGCAGTATTTT
J: TRBJ1-1; D: NA; V: TRBV20-1; size: NA; CDR3: CSAVDFPEAFF; DNA: TGCAGTGCCGTTGACTTCCCTGAAGCTTTCTTT
J: TRBJ1-1; D: NA; V: TRBV27; size: NA; CDR3: CASTFRANTEAFF; DNA: TGTGCCAGCACGTTTCGGGCGAACACTGAAGCTTTCTTT
J: TRBJ2-7; D: TRBD2; V: TRBV19; size: NA; CDR3: CASSIDSGTFYEQYF; DNA: TGTGCCAGTAGTATAGACAGCGGGACTTTTTACGAGCAGTACTTC
J: TRBJ2-3; D: TRBD1; V: TRBV6-5; size: few; CDR3: CASSRQGVGADTQYF; DNA: TGTGCCAGCAGTAGACAGGGGGTTGGCGCAGATACGCAGTATTTT
J: TRBJ2-5; D: TRBD2; V: TRBV5-6; size: few; CDR3: CASSEMSGGQETQYF; DNA: TGTGCCAGCAGCGAGATGAGCGGGGGGCAAGAGACCCAGTACTTC
J: TRBJ1-2; D: NA; V: TRBV4-2; size: NA; CDR3: CASSPLGQGSGYTF; DNA: TGTGCCAGCAGCCCCCTAGGTCAGGGGAGCGGCTACACCTTC
J: TRBJ2-2; D: NA; V: TRBV5-1; size: NA; CDR3: CASSASQTGELFF; DNA: TGCGCCAGCAGCGCGTCCCAGACAGGGGAGCTGTTTTTT
J: TRBJ1-3; D: NA; V: TRBV6-1; size: once; CDR3: CASSAQGQGNTIYF; DNA: TGTGCCAGCAGTGCCCAGGGGCAGGGAAACACCATATATTTT
J: TRBJ1-1; D: NA; V: TRBV6-5; size: NA; CDR3: CASFYSMNTEAFF; DNA: TGTGCCAGCTTCTACTCCATGAACACTGAAGCTTTCTTT
J: TRBJ1-4; D: NA; V: TRBV19; size: once; CDR3: CASSTRIGGLYEKLFF; DNA: TGTGCCAGTAGTACCCGAATAGGGGGGCTTTATGAAAAACTGTTTTTT
J: TRBJ2-1; D: TRBD2; V: TRBV4-3; size: many; CDR3: CASSPHPLAGVGNEQFF; DNA: TGCGCCAGCAGCCCCCACCCACTAGCGGGAGTAGGCAATGAGCAGTTCTTC
J: TRBJ2-7; D: NA; V: TRBV11-2; size: NA; CDR3: CASSLGSIYEQYF; DNA: TGTGCCAGCAGCTTGGGATCTATCTACGAGCAGTACTTC
J: TRBJ1-2; D: TRBD1; V: TRBV5-8; size: NA; CDR3: CASSPWTGVLVNYGYTF; DNA: TGTGCCAGCAGCCCATGGACAGGGGTGTTAGTGAACTATGGCTACACCTTC